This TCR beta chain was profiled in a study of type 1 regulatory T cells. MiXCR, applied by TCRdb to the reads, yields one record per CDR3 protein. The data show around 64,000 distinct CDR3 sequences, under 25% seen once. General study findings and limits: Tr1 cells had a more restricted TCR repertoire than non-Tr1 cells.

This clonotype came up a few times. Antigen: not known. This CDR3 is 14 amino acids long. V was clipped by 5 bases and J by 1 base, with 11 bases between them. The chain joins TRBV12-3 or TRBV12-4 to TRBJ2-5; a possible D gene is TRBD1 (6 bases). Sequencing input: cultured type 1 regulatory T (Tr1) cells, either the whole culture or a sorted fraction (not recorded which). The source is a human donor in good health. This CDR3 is CASSNMDSQETQYF. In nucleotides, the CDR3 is TGTGCCAGCAGTAATATGGACAGCCAAGAGACCCAGTACTTC.